In its sample, the clone carrying this T cell receptor beta chain was seen once. This specimen belongs to a study of T cells after somatic rescue of genetic block. TCRdb's copy holds only in-frame clones and misses some; the assay was immunoSEQ multiplex PCR. The sample shows approximately 78,000 clones, approximately 91% of them seen only once. The clonotype comes from a man under 40. The sequenced sample consisted of peripheral blood mononuclear cells (PBMCs).

The CDR3, as DNA: TGCGCCAGCAGCCAGTACCGCTCCTACGAGCAGTACTTC. Protein: CASSQYRSYEQYF. The chain employs TRBV4-3 and TRBJ2-7; D is undetermined. Trimming removed 3 bases at V and 0 bases at J, with 6 bases between. The CDR3 consists of 13 residues. Germline values: CDR1 LGHNA, CDR2 YSLEER.